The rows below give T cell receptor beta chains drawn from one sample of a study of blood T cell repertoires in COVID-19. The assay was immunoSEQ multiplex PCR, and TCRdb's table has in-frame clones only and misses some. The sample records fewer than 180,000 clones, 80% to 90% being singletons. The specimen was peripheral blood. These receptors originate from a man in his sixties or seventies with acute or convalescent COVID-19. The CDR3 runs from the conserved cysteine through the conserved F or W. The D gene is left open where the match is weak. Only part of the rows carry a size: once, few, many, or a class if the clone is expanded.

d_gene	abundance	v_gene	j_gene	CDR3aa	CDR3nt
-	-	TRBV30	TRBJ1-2	CAWSVSAQVLGYTF	TGTGCCTGGAGTGTCTCAGCCCAGGTGCTTGGCTACACCTTC
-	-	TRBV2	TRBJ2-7	CASRTEITGQKHYEQYF	TGTGCCAGCAGGACCGAAATAACCGGACAGAAACACTACGAGCAGTACTTC
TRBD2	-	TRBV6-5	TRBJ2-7	CASSYSAGVSYEQYF	TGTGCCAGCAGTTACTCAGCGGGAGTCTCCTACGAGCAGTACTTC
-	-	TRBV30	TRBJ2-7	CAWRRDYEQYF	TGTGCCTGGAGACGGGACTACGAGCAGTACTTC
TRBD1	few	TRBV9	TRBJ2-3	CASSAGTGGPADTQYF	TGTGCCAGCAGCGCAGGGACAGGGGGTCCAGCAGATACGCAGTATTTT
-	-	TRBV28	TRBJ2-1	CASSFLTSNNEQFF	TGTGCCAGCAGTTTCCTAACCTCTAACAATGAGCAGTTCTTC
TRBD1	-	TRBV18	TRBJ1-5	CASSPSGQPNQPQHF	TGTGCCAGCTCACCCTCGGGACAGCCCAATCAGCCCCAGCATTTT
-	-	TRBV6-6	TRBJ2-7	CASSYPSHMGYEQYF	TGTGCCAGCAGTTACCCTAGCCATATGGGCTACGAGCAGTACTTC
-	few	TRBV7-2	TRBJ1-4	CASSSYSQGNEKLFF	TGTGCCAGCAGCTCCTACAGTCAGGGTAATGAAAAACTGTTTTTT
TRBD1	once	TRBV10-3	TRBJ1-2	CAISKNRDRGGAYGYTF	TGTGCCATCAGTAAAAACCGGGACAGGGGGGGAGCCTATGGCTACACCTTC
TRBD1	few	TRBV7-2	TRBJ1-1	CASSSLGQGADTEAFF	TGTGCCAGCAGCTCCCTAGGACAGGGGGCGGACACTGAAGCTTTCTTT
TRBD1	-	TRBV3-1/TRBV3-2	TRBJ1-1	CASSQEGGYTEAFF	TGTGCCAGCAGCCAAGAAGGGGGCTACACTGAAGCTTTCTTT
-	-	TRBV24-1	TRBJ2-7	CATSDSLRTFEQYF	TGTGCCACCAGTGATTCCCTGAGAACTTTCGAGCAGTACTTC
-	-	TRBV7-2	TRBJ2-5	CASSPDRRETQYF	TGTGCCAGCAGCCCCGACAGGAGGGAGACCCAGTACTTC
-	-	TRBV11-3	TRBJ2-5	CASSPGGTLFQETQYF	TGTGCCAGCAGCCCCGGAGGGACTCTTTTCCAAGAGACCCAGTACTTC
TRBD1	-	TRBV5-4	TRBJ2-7	CASSNDRVGEQYF	TGTGCCAGCAGCAACGACAGGGTGGGGGAGCAGTACTTC
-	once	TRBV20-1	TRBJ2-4	CSASGQGLGIQYF	TGCAGTGCTAGTGGGCAGGGACTTGGCATTCAGTACTTC
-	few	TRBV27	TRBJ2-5	CASSLSSQGLETQYF	TGTGCCAGCAGTTTATCGAGCCAGGGTTTAGAGACCCAGTACTTC
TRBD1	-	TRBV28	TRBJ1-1	CASSLNVRTGYYTEAFF	TGTGCCAGCAGCCTCAACGTTAGGACAGGGTATTACACTGAAGCTTTCTTT
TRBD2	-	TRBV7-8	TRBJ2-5	CASKASGSLETQYF	TGTGCCAGCAAAGCTAGCGGGAGCCTAGAGACCCAGTACTTC
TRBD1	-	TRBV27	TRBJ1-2	CASSGTGNNYGYTF	TGTGCCAGCAGTGGGACAGGGAATAACTATGGCTACACCTTC
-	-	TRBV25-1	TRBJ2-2	CASSVRRGGSTGELFF	TGTGCCAGCAGTGTCAGGAGGGGTGGGAGCACCGGGGAGCTGTTTTTT
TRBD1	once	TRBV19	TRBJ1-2	CASSIEQGVYGYTF	TGTGCCAGTAGTATCGAACAGGGGGTGTATGGCTACACCTTC
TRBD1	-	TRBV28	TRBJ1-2	CASSFLTGQDFYGYTF	TGTGCCAGCAGTTTCTTGACAGGGCAAGATTTCTATGGCTACACCTTC
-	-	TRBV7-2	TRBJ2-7	CASSLGFVPYEQYF	TGTGCCAGCAGCTTAGGTTTCGTTCCCTACGAGCAGTACTTC
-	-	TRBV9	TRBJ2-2	CASESANTGELFF	TGTGCCAGCGAATCGGCGAACACCGGGGAGCTGTTTTTT
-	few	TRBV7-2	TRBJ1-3	CASSLAGANTIYF	TGTGCCAGCAGCTTAGCAGGGGCAAACACCATATATTTT
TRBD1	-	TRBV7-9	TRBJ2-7	CASSFDRGHEQYF	TGTGCCAGCAGCTTCGACAGGGGGCACGAGCAGTACTTC
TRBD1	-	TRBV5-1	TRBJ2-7	CASSLETGFRYEQYF	TGCGCCAGCAGCTTGGAGACAGGGTTTCGTTACGAGCAGTACTTC
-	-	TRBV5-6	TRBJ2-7	CASSLAGQKYF	TGTGCCAGCAGCTTGGCAGGACAGAAGTACTTC
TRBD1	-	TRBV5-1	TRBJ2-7	CASSFVPGTGADEQYF	TGCGCCAGCAGCTTTGTCCCCGGGACAGGGGCGGACGAGCAGTACTTC
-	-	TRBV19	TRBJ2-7	CASSIGLAAGEQYF	TGTGCCAGTAGTATCGGGCTAGCCGCAGGCGAGCAGTACTTC
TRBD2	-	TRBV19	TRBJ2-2	CASSTGLAGPGELFF	TGTGCCAGTAGTACGGGACTAGCGGGACCCGGGGAGCTGTTTTTT
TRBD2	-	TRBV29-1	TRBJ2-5	CSVRLAGVILLETQYF	TGCAGCGTTAGACTAGCGGGAGTCATTCTACTAGAGACCCAGTACTTC
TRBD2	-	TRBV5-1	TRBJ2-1	CASSRTSGNNEQFF	TGCGCCAGCAGCCGGACTAGCGGGAACAATGAGCAGTTCTTC
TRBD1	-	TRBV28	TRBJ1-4	CASSFGTGVEKLFF	TGTGCCAGCAGTTTCGGGACAGGGGTCGAAAAACTGTTTTTT
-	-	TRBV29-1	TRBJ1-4	CSVEDRGAAKLFF	TGCAGCGTTGAAGACAGGGGAGCGGCAAAACTGTTTTTT
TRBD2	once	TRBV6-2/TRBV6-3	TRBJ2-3	CASRPRTSGSTDTQYF	TGTGCCAGCAGGCCTCGGACTAGCGGGAGCACAGATACGCAGTATTTT
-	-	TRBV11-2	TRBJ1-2	CASSLVGGGGGYTF	TGTGCCAGCAGCTTAGTAGGCGGCGGCGGGGGCTACACCTTC
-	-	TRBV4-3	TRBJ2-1	CASSQDLGVSYNEQFF	TGCGCCAGCAGCCAAGACCTCGGGGTTTCCTACAATGAGCAGTTCTTC
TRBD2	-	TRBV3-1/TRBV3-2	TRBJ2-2	CASSQAGLARNTGELFF	TGTGCCAGCAGCCAAGCCGGACTAGCAAGGAACACCGGGGAGCTGTTTTTT
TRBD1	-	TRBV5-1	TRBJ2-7	CASSQRTGGPYEQYF	TGCGCCAGCAGCCAACGGACAGGGGGCCCCTACGAGCAGTACTTC
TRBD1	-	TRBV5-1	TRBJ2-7	CASSFRQGDYEQYF	TGCGCCAGCAGCTTCCGACAGGGGGATTACGAGCAGTACTTC
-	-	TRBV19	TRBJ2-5	CASRLAGVETQYF	TGTGCCAGTAGATTGGCAGGGGTGGAGACCCAGTACTTC
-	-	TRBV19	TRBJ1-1	CASSIGQANTEAFF	TGTGCCAGTAGTATTGGTCAGGCGAACACTGAAGCTTTCTTT